Below are 15 T cell receptor beta chains sequenced from a single sample in a study of blood T cell repertoires in COVID-19 (dated by TCRdb to the early 2020s). The library was produced with the immunoSEQ multiplex PCR assay. As stored in TCRdb, this immuneACCESS dataset retains in-frame rearrangements with V and J assigned. A fraction of the clones does not appear; measured against another copy, unresolved V genes explain less than half of the discrepancy, and the remainder lacks a known reason. The sample table shows 87,000 or so clones, and roughly 86% are seen once. Approximately 7.4% of the sample belongs to the ten largest clones. Sequencing was performed on peripheral blood. The receptors were sampled from a human donor with acute or convalescent COVID-19. The donor label of this sample is uncertain.

The rearrangement links TRBV4-1 to TRBJ2-1; 7 bases fit TRBD1. J lost 9 bases, V lost 0 bases, and 14 bases had no gene match. Germline V CDR1 and CDR2: MGHRA, YSYEKL. The CDR3 totals 17 residues. CDR3 sequence reads: CASSQDRRQGSRREQFF. CDR3 DNA: TGCGCCAGCAGCCAAGATCGGCGACAGGGCTCCCGACGTGAGCAGTTCTTC.

The J gene is TRBJ1-4, the V gene TRBV5-5, with 7 bases identical to TRBD1. Germline CDR1 SGHKS, CDR2 YYEKEE (reference sequence). The length of the CDR3 is 16 residues. After removal of 0 bases from V and 5 bases from J, the junction contained 7 bases not matched to a gene. CDR3 sequence reads: CASSLEPTGPNEKLFF. CDR3 in DNA: TGTGCCAGCAGCTTGGAGCCGACAGGGCCAAATGAAAAACTGTTTTTT.

The chain couples TRBV9 to TRBJ2-2; 8 bases agree with TRBD2. The CDR3 consists of 17 residues. CDR1 is SGDLS, CDR2 YYNGEE, per germline. Trimming cost V 1 base and J 6 bases; bases outside gene matches: 11. Written as DNA, the CDR3 is TGTGCCAGCAGCGTAATTCCGGGGGGGCTAGTCCCCGGGGAGCTGTTTTTT. Translation gives CASSVIPGGLVPGELFF.

The chain carries TRBV6-6 and TRBJ1-2, with D perhaps matching TRBD1 (6 bases). The CDR3 consists of 13 residues. Germline lookup yields CDR1 MNHNY and CDR2 SVGAGI (reference sequence). Deletions cut 7 bases from V and 2 bases from J, with 11 bases between. In nucleotides, the CDR3 is TGTGCCAGCAAAGAACAGGGAAACTATGGCTACACCTTC. It specifies CASKEQGNYGYTF.

V is TRBV20-1 and J is TRBJ2-3; 8 nucleotides line up with TRBD1. Looked up from germline, CDR1 is DFQATT and CDR2 is SNEGSKA (reference sequence). Unmatched junction bases numbered 2, after V lost 3 bases and J lost 0 bases. The CDR3 spans 14 residues. This CDR3 reads CSASRTGSTDTQYF. The CDR3 DNA reads TGCAGTGCTAGTAGGACAGGGAGCACAGATACGCAGTATTTT.

The rearrangement uses TRBV6-4 and TRBJ1-2; 7 positions match TRBD1. CDR1 MRHNA and CDR2 SNTAGT come from the germline V gene. There are 12 residues in the CDR3. V lost 9 bases, J lost 4 bases, and 5 bases stayed unmatched. Here the CDR3 reads CARGGGPYGYTF. In DNA, the CDR3 is TGTGCCAGAGGAGGGGGCCCCTATGGCTACACCTTC.

This chain uses TRBV19 with TRBJ2-1; TRBD1 matches at 7 bases. Germline values: CDR1 LNHDA, CDR2 SQIVND (reference sequence). V lost 3 bases, J lost 0 bases, and 5 bases stayed unmatched. CDR3 length: 16 residues. The CDR3 loop reads CASSIGRGNSYNEQFF. Written as DNA, the CDR3 is TGTGCCAGTAGTATTGGCAGGGGGAACTCCTACAATGAGCAGTTCTTC.

The rearrangement joins TRBV3-1 (or the pseudogene TRBV3-2) to TRBJ1-1, with D hard to call. V lost 4 bases and J 4 bases, leaving 10 bases between the germline ends. CDR1 and CDR2 from the germline V gene are LGHDT and YNNKEL (reference sequence). The CDR3 covers 13 residues. DNA for the CDR3: TGTGCCAGCAGCCCACGGAGGGCCACTGAAGCTTTCTTT. Translated, it gives CASSPRRATEAFF.

This chain links TRBV28 with TRBJ2-7; 12 bases match TRBD1. CDR3 length: 15 amino acids. Germline lookup yields CDR1 MDHEN and CDR2 SYDVKM. V shed 4 bases, J shed 6 bases, and the junction held 7 bases outside the gene matches. Here the CDR3 reads CASSSPGQGAIEQYF. CDR3 DNA sequence: TGTGCCAGCAGTTCCCCGGGACAGGGGGCGATCGAGCAGTACTTC.

The chain joins TRBV25-1 to TRBJ1-2; D possibly corresponds to TRBD1 (6 bases). The ends were cut back, 7 bases at V and 2 bases at J, with 8 bases in the middle. This CDR3 spans 12 amino acids. Germline V gives CDR1 MGHDK, CDR2 SYGVNS. The CDR3 is CASNRDNYGYTF. Here the CDR3 DNA reads TGTGCCAGCAACAGGGACAACTATGGCTACACCTTC.

This clone was counted a few times. The chain is built from TRBV6-4 and TRBJ2-6; D may be TRBD1 (5 bases). The CDR3 spans 16 residues. In germline, CDR1 is MRHNA, CDR2 SNTAGT. V was shortened by 5 bases and J by 0 bases, with 11 bases between the two germline ends. The chain's CDR3 is CASSSDSFSGANVLTF. The CDR3 nucleotides are TGTGCCAGCAGTTCCGACAGTTTCTCTGGGGCCAACGTCCTGACTTTC.

The V gene is TRBV5-4, the J gene TRBJ1-2; 9 bases match TRBD1. The V and J ends lost 4 bases and 7 bases, in that order; junction bases with no gene match: 11. Germline loops: CDR1 SGHNT, CDR2 YYREEE (reference sequence). The CDR3 length is 15 residues. CDR3 residues: CASSSNRDRVTGYTF. DNA of the CDR3: TGTGCCAGCAGCAGTAACCGGGACAGGGTAACTGGCTACACCTTC. Supplemented by reference TRBV5-4 and TRBJ1-2, the full variable domain reads ETGVTQSPTHLIKTRGQQVTLRCSSQSGHNTVSWYQQALGQGPQFIFQYYREEENGRGNFPPRFSGLQFPNYSSELNVNALELDDSALYLCASSSNRDRVTGYTFGSGTRLTVV.

This chain joins TRBV10-3 and TRBJ1-1; 7 positions agree with TRBD1. The CDR3 is 13 residues long. Germline V gene data show CDR1 as ENHRY and CDR2 as SYGVKD. V shed 4 bases, J shed 8 bases, and the junction held 7 bases outside the gene matches. In nucleotides, the CDR3 is TGTGCCATCAGTGTACAGGGGAGTGGGGAAGCTTTCTTT. Translated: CAISVQGSGEAFF.

The chain uses TRBV5-1 and TRBJ1-1, with D perhaps TRBD1 (6 bases). CDR1 SGHRS and CDR2 YFSETQ come from the germline V gene. With 1 base removed from V and 0 bases from J, the gap between germline ends came to 13 bases. The CDR3 is made up of 16 amino acids. The CDR3 sequence is CASSLRMTGMNTEAFF. The CDR3 DNA reads as TGCGCCAGCAGCTTGCGTATGACAGGTATGAACACTGAAGCTTTCTTT.

This chain uses TRBV7-9 with TRBJ2-3; the D is unclear. Germline V gene lookup returns CDR1 SEHNR and CDR2 FQNEAQ (reference sequence). Deletions cut 5 bases from V and 2 bases from J, with 8 bases between. This CDR3 spans 13 amino acids. The CDR3 loop reads CASSLELTDTQYF. In nucleotides, the CDR3 is TGTGCCAGCAGCCTAGAGCTCACAGATACGCAGTATTTT.